This T cell receptor (beta chain) was identified in a study of esophageal squamous cell carcinoma under preoperative chemotherapy. Background on the study: Both tumor-infiltrating lymphocytes and peripheral blood T cells were profiled.

TCRdb re-called the PCR reads through MiXCR, storing one row per CDR3 protein. The sample holds about 20,000 distinct CDR3 sequences, around 42% seen once. The time point was: after preoperative PTX-NDP chemotherapy. Paclitaxel-nedaplatin chemotherapy was given to patients ahead of their surgery. This CDR3 region has 14 residues. CDR1 MNHNS and CDR2 SASEGT come from the germline V gene. V dropped 7 bases and J dropped 8; count of bases not matched to a gene: 9. In the case of this clonotype: Antigen unknown.

General observations from the study: Peripheral T cells migrating into the tumor appeared to partly supply post-treatment tumor-infiltrating lymphocytes. Abundant clones tended to shrink rather than expand after paclitaxel-nedaplatin.

Collection of the sample occurred from a patient given preoperative chemotherapy. The sequence came from a human donor with esophageal squamous cell carcinoma. The donor label of this sample is uncertain. The V and J genes are TRBV6-1 and TRBJ2-1; 9 positions match TRBD2. Written as DNA, the CDR3 is TGTGCCAGCAACTTAGCGGGAGCTGGCGATGAGCAGTTCTTC. It specifies CASNLAGAGDEQFF.